This TCR beta chain was recorded in a study of blood T cell repertoires in COVID-19. Trimming removed 0 bases from V and 5 bases from J; junction bases left unmatched: 5. The CDR3 runs to 14 residues. Germline V gives CDR1 SGHRS, CDR2 YFSETQ. The method was immunoSEQ multiplex PCR; TCRdb's version includes in-frame clones alone and lacks a portion of them. The profile covers 140,000 or so clones, with about 80% appearing a single time and around 10% taken by the ten largest. This receptor was identified in a man aged 50 or older who had recovered from COVID-19. The sequenced sample consisted of PBMCs or T cells enriched from blood (not recorded which). This chain links TRBV5-1 with TRBJ2-7, with 7 positions matching TRBD1. The CDR3 here is CASSLGQGRDEQYF. CDR3 bases: TGCGCCAGCAGCTTGGGACAGGGAAGAGACGAGCAGTACTTC.